The 13 T cell receptor beta chains given below trace back to one sample, sequenced in a study of blood T cells in healthy people across ages. The use of a sample-barcoded 5' primer and a J-beta primer mix characterized a second PCR of about 7 to 12 cycles. One entry per CDR3 protein results from TCRdb running MiXCR on the 5' RACE reads. The sample carries some 1,500,000 distinct CDR3 sequences, approximately 43% recorded once. Sequencing was done on a sample of blood. Receptors originate from a woman aged 18-30 years in good health.

The chain joins TRBV20-1 to TRBJ2-7; 10 nucleotides align to TRBD2. The CDR3 contains 16 residues. Germline CDR1 and CDR2: DFQATT and SNEGSKA (reference sequence). V shed 3 bases, J shed 3 bases, and the junction held 11 bases outside the gene matches. The CDR3 nucleotides are TGCAGTGCTAGTCCGAGCCGTAGCGGGGGGCTCTACGAGCAGTACTTC. Its protein product is CSASPSRSGGLYEQYF.

The sample holds many counts of this clonotype. J is TRBJ1-2 and V is TRBV7-9, with D possibly matching TRBD1 (5 bases). The V end lost 4 bases, the J end lost 4 bases, and 13 bases lay between the germline ends. This CDR3 is built from 14 residues. CDR1 and CDR2 from the germline V gene are SEHNR and FQNEAQ (reference sequence). CDR3 loop: CASSSFQGGYGYTF. As DNA, the CDR3 is TGTGCCAGCAGCTCCTTTCAGGGCGGCTATGGCTACACCTTC.

The chain uses TRBV7-9 and TRBJ2-1; D not certain. Germline V CDR1 and CDR2: SEHNR, FQNEAQ (reference sequence). The length of the CDR3 is 17 residues. V was trimmed by 1 base and J by 7 bases, leaving 20 bases between them. The CDR3: CASSLEGVKGLGNEQFF. Here the CDR3 DNA reads TGTGCCAGCAGCTTAGAGGGCGTCAAAGGTTTGGGGAATGAGCAGTTCTTC.

This chain connects TRBV7-2 to TRBJ2-1, with 14 bases fitting TRBD2. CDR3 size: 16 residues. In germline, CDR1 is SGHTA, CDR2 FQGNSA. V was clipped by 8 bases and J by 9 bases; unmatched bases: 12. CDR3 DNA: TGTGCCAGCCAAACGGGACTAGCGGGAGTGGTCGGTGAGCAGTTCTTC. Encoded protein: CASQTGLAGVVGEQFF.

This clonotype turned up a few times. The V and J genes are TRBV6-6 and TRBJ2-3, with 9 bases identical to TRBD2. The CDR3 covers 14 residues. Trimming at V came to 6 bases and at J to 7 bases, leaving 8 bases not matched to a gene. Germline V gene lookup returns CDR1 MNHNY and CDR2 SVGAGI (reference sequence). The CDR3 here is CASSSAGGAYTQYF. CDR3 bases: TGTGCCAGCAGCTCGGCGGGGGGGGCGTATACGCAGTATTTT.

This clonotype appeared a few times. A much larger clone is a single base away; this may be a read error. This chain links TRBV28 with TRBJ2-6; D remains unclear. From germline, CDR1 is MDHEN and CDR2 SYDVKM. The germline V and J ends were trimmed by 6 bases and 0 bases, with 3 bases remaining between them. The length of the CDR3 is 13 residues. CDR3 DNA: TGTGCCAGCAGGTTCTCTGGGGCCAACGTCCTGACTTTC. Translation gives CASRFSGANVLTF.

This clonotype was found a few times. The gene calls are TRBV14 and TRBJ2-1, with D possibly TRBD1 on 5 matching bases. V shed 4 bases and J shed 3 bases, with 10 bases lying between them. Germline values: CDR1 SGHDN, CDR2 FVKESK. CDR3 length equals 14 residues. The CDR3 sequence is CASSRGHNYNEQFF. The CDR3 DNA sequence: TGTGCCAGCAGCCGCGGACATAACTACAATGAGCAGTTCTTC.

The chain is built from TRBV4-1 and TRBJ1-4; TRBD1 agrees at 8 bases. Germline V gives CDR1 MGHRA, CDR2 YSYEKL. Germline trimming cut 0 bases from V and 6 bases from J; bases unmatched to any gene: 6. CDR3 length: 16 amino acids. The CDR3 reads CASSQDVGTGYEKLFF. CDR3 sequence (DNA): TGCGCCAGCAGCCAAGATGTGGGGACAGGTTATGAAAAACTGTTTTTT.

The rearrangement uses TRBV3-1 and TRBJ2-1; TRBD2 agrees at 7 bases. Germline values: CDR1 LGHDT, CDR2 YNNKEL (reference sequence). The CDR3 is 14 residues long. Unmatched junction bases numbered 8, after V lost 6 bases and J lost 6 bases. CDR3 DNA sequence: TGTGCCAGCAGTGGGGACTATCTGGTCAATGAGCAGTTCTTC. This gives the protein CASSGDYLVNEQFF.

This chain uses TRBV27 with TRBJ1-4; perhaps TRBD1 as D (5 bases). Germline V CDR1 and CDR2: MNHEY, SMNVEV (reference sequence). The CDR3 consists of 16 residues. The V end was cut by 7 bases, the J end by 4 bases, with 19 bases between. This chain's CDR3 is CASKEWRGSINEKLFF. The DNA for the CDR3 is TGTGCCAGCAAGGAATGGCGGGGGTCGATTAATGAAAAACTGTTTTTT.

J is TRBJ1-2 and V is TRBV20-1; TRBD1 is a possible D gene (5 bases). V lost 3 bases and J 7 bases, leaving 15 bases between the germline ends. The germline V gene has CDR1 DFQATT and CDR2 SNEGSKA (reference sequence). The CDR3 has 13 residues. For the CDR3, the DNA is TGCAGTGCTAGCCGGGACGGGGACTTTGGCTACACCTTC. It specifies CSASRDGDFGYTF.

At least ten counts were recorded for this clonotype. A read error may account for a junction end that differs from germline. This chain uses TRBV5-1 with TRBJ1-1; 11 bases align to TRBD1. The germline V gene encodes CDR1 SGHRS and CDR2 YFSETQ. The CDR3 has 14 amino acids. CDR3 amino acids: CASSRGTGGTEAFF. The CDR3 region has the DNA TGTGCCAGCAGCCGAGGGACAGGGGGGACTGAAGCTTTCTTT.

V usage is TRBV27 and J usage is TRBJ1-2, with D perhaps TRBD1 (5 bases). Trimming took off 5 bases at V and 4 bases at J, with 11 bases between the two ends. The CDR3 covers 13 residues. Germline CDR1 is MNHEY and CDR2 is SMNVEV (reference sequence). Here the CDR3 reads CASSQRGVYGYTF. DNA of the CDR3: TGTGCCAGCAGTCAACGAGGGGTCTATGGCTACACCTTC.